One sample yielded the 25 T cell receptor beta chains listed below, sequenced in a study of blood T cell repertoires in COVID-19. Sequenced by immunoSEQ multiplex PCR; TCRdb stores in-frame clones only, minus some. The sample records hundreds of thousands of clones, approximately 80% being singletons. Material for sequencing was peripheral blood. Receptors originate from an elderly woman with active or convalescent COVID-19.

This clone was picked up a small number of times. V gene TRBV15 combines with J gene TRBJ1-1, with D perhaps matching TRBD1 (5 bases). Deletions cut 3 bases from V and 0 bases from J, with 8 bases between. Germline values: CDR1 LNHNV, CDR2 YYDKDF (reference sequence). The CDR3 consists of 14 residues. Written as DNA, the CDR3 is TGTGCCACCAGCAGCCGACAGATGAACACTGAAGCTTTCTTT. Its translation: CATSSRQMNTEAFF.

The sample holds one count of this clone. The CDR3 here is CASSVVSGGYNEQFF. Here the CDR3 DNA reads TGTGCCAGCAGCGTAGTGAGCGGGGGCTACAATGAGCAGTTCTTC. V usage is TRBV9 and J usage is TRBJ2-1, with 8 bases lining up with TRBD2. Germline trimming cut 0 bases from V and 3 bases from J; bases unmatched to any gene: 2. Germline CDR1 is SGDLS and CDR2 is YYNGEE. The CDR3 totals 15 residues.

The chain combines TRBV10-3 with TRBJ1-2, with D possibly being TRBD1 (6 bases). V was clipped by 3 bases and J by 4 bases, with 12 bases between them. CDR1 is ENHRY, CDR2 SYGVKD, per germline. The CDR3 runs to 14 residues. CDR3 loop: CAISEGTKGYGYTF. In nucleotides, the CDR3 is TGTGCCATCAGTGAAGGGACAAAGGGCTATGGCTACACCTTC.

This rearrangement joins TRBV5-1 to TRBJ1-1; D is unresolved. Germline CDR1 SGHRS, CDR2 YFSETQ. Trimming left V 0 bases short and J 1 base short, with 10 bases between. The CDR3 is 15 amino acids. The CDR3, as DNA: TGCGCCAGCAGCTTGGGAGGGTTCGGGAACACTGAAGCTTTCTTT. Amino acids: CASSLGGFGNTEAFF.

The J gene is TRBJ1-1, the V gene TRBV6-5; D is unresolved. The CDR3 loop spans 14 amino acids. V shed 6 bases and J shed 1 base, with 12 bases lying between them. Germline V CDR1 and CDR2: MNHEY, SVGAGI. The CDR3 nucleotides read TGTGCCAGCAGGAATAGACACAGGAACACTGAAGCTTTCTTT. Amino acids: CASRNRHRNTEAFF.

The chain carries TRBV7-8 and TRBJ2-6, with 9 bases fitting TRBD1. In germline, CDR1 is SGHVS, CDR2 FQNEAQ. V was pared by 5 bases and J by 0 bases, with 11 bases of the junction left unmatched. The CDR3 covers 19 residues. In DNA form, the CDR3 reads TGTGCCAGCAGCGGCGACCGGGACAGGGTTATCTCTGGGGCCAACGTCCTGACTTTC. It specifies CASSGDRDRVISGANVLTF.

This rearrangement joins TRBV10-3 to TRBJ2-7; TRBD1 aligns across 8 bases. Unmatched junction bases numbered 2, after V lost 10 bases and J lost 3 bases. Germline CDR1 reads ENHRY; CDR2 reads SYGVKD. The CDR3 runs 11 residues. The CDR3 reads CANGQGYEQYF. DNA for the CDR3: TGTGCCAACGGACAGGGCTACGAGCAGTACTTC.

The chain links TRBV5-4 to TRBJ1-1; possibly TRBD1 for D (5 bases). The CDR3 has 15 amino acids. Germline V gives CDR1 SGHNT, CDR2 YYREEE (reference sequence). Trimming removed 4 bases at V and 1 base at J, with 14 bases between. The CDR3 DNA reads as TGTGCCAGCAGCCTGACATTCGACAGGAACACTGAAGCTTTCTTT. Amino acid sequence: CASSLTFDRNTEAFF.

The rearrangement uses TRBV28 and TRBJ1-5; D may be TRBD1 (5 bases). The CDR3 covers 14 residues. Trimming shortened V by 6 bases and J by 5 bases, and 14 bases separated the two germline ends. Germline V gives CDR1 MDHEN, CDR2 SYDVKM. CDR3 in DNA: TGTGCCAGCAGCCTGCGGGAAGGGGATCAGCCCCAGCATTTT. Its protein is CASSLREGDQPQHF.

This clone occurred once. The rearrangement joins TRBV7-8 to TRBJ1-1; D is uncertain. CDR3 length equals 14 residues. Germline assignment: CDR1 SGHVS and CDR2 FQNEAQ. V lost 5 bases and J 2 bases, leaving 12 bases between the germline ends. The DNA for the CDR3 is TGTGCCAGCAGCGGGCGTTTAGATAACACTGAAGCTTTCTTT. This sequence encodes CASSGRLDNTEAFF.

V usage is TRBV4-1 and J usage is TRBJ2-1, with D possibly matching TRBD1 (6 bases). CDR1 is MGHRA and CDR2 is YSYEKL in the germline V gene. V lost 0 bases and J 14 bases, leaving 14 bases between the germline ends. This CDR3 has 13 amino acids. CDR3 residues: CASSQDEGRGEFF. The DNA of the CDR3 is TGCGCCAGCAGCCAAGATGAAGGCAGGGGTGAGTTCTTC.

The chain employs TRBV9 and TRBJ2-1; 8 bases align to TRBD2. Germline V gene data show CDR1 as SGDLS and CDR2 as YYNGEE. The CDR3 runs 15 residues. V was clipped by 4 bases and J by 3 bases; unmatched bases: 6. The CDR3 DNA follows: TGTGCCAGCAGCATTAGCGGGGCGTTCTACAATGAGCAGTTCTTC. Translation: CASSISGAFYNEQFF.

The chain joins TRBV30 to TRBJ2-3; 10 bases are shared with TRBD2. The CDR3 has 14 amino acids. From germline, CDR1 is GTSNPN and CDR2 SVGIG (reference sequence). V lost 4 bases and J lost 3; bases outside the gene matches: 4. CDR3 sequence (DNA): TGTGCCTGGACGGTACTAGCGGGGACAGATACGCAGTATTTT. Translating it yields CAWTVLAGTDTQYF.

Comment on this clone: This CDR3 is also generated by other DNA sequences in the sample. J is TRBJ1-2 and V is TRBV6-2 or TRBV6-3, with D possibly matching TRBD1 (6 bases). V dropped 5 bases and J dropped 3 bases, with 13 bases sitting between them. The CDR3 sequence is 14 residues long. CDR1 and CDR2 from the germline V gene are MNHEY and SVGEGT. The CDR3 DNA reads as TGTGCCAGCAGTGACCCACAGGGATACTATGGCTACACCTTC. It codes for CASSDPQGYYGYTF.

This chain connects TRBV29-1 to TRBJ2-3; a weak D match, TRBD1 (7 bases). Germline-derived CDR1 and CDR2 are SQVTM and ANQGSEA. CDR3 length: 13 residues. Deletions cut 6 bases from V and 2 bases from J, with 12 bases between. This CDR3 reads CSVTRGVTDTQYF. CDR3 in DNA: TGCAGCGTCACCAGGGGGGTCACAGATACGCAGTATTTT.

This clone is a singleton in its sample. The chain links TRBV18 to TRBJ2-7; 8 bases agree with TRBD1. CDR1 and CDR2 (germline): KGHSH, LQKENI. The CDR3 consists of 14 residues. V shed 5 bases and J 5 bases; nucleotides not matched to a gene: 8. The CDR3 nucleotides read TGTGCCAGCTCATTTAGGACAGGGCAGGACGAGCAGTACTTC. Translation: CASSFRTGQDEQYF.

The gene calls are TRBV9 and TRBJ2-1; tentative D call: TRBD2 (6 bases). This CDR3 has 19 residues. The germline V and J ends were trimmed by 0 bases and 10 bases, with 29 bases remaining between them. The germline CDR1 and CDR2 sequences are SGDLS and YYNGEE. CDR3 sequence reads: CASSVGYIAAGTKRDEQFF. The CDR3 DNA sequence: TGTGCCAGCAGCGTAGGGTATATCGCAGCGGGTACAAAGAGGGACGAGCAGTTCTTC. Complete variable domain (other parts from reference TRBV9 and TRBJ2-1): DSGVTQTPKHLITATGQRVTLRCSPRSGDLSVYWYQQSLDQGLQFLIQYYNGEERAKGNILERFSAQQFPDLHSELNLSSLELGDSALYFCASSVGYIAAGTKRDEQFFGPGTRLTVL.

The rearrangement uses TRBV28 and TRBJ1-2; TRBD1 matches at 7 bases. V trimming: 6 bases; J trimming: 2 bases; junction bases outside the gene matches: 9. The germline V gene has CDR1 MDHEN and CDR2 SYDVKM. CDR3 length: 15 residues. This CDR3 reads CASSLGTAINYGYTF. The CDR3 DNA reads TGTGCCAGCAGCCTAGGGACAGCAATCAACTATGGCTACACCTTC.

This chain uses TRBV7-9 with TRBJ2-2; no clear D gene. This CDR3 region has 14 residues. Trimming shortened V by 2 bases and J by 4 bases, and 8 bases separated the two germline ends. The germline CDR1 and CDR2 sequences are SEHNR and FQNEAQ (reference sequence). CDR3 region: CASSLLGSTGELFF. The CDR3 nucleotides are TGTGCCAGCAGCTTACTAGGATCCACCGGGGAGCTGTTTTTT.

The gene calls are TRBV7-9 and TRBJ2-1; a weak D match, TRBD2 (6 bases). The germline gives CDR1 SEHNR, CDR2 FQNEAQ (reference sequence). This CDR3 is 15 amino acids long. V gave up 7 bases and J gave up 2 bases, with 15 bases separating them. CDR3 in amino acids: CASNTPGRPYNEQFF. In nucleotides, the CDR3 is TGTGCCAGCAACACACCCGGGAGACCCTACAATGAGCAGTTCTTC.

The chain uses TRBV6-5 and TRBJ1-1; D unclear. V was pared by 2 bases and J by 7 bases, with 5 bases between. The CDR3 consists of 11 residues. Per the germline V gene, CDR1 is MNHEY and CDR2 is SVGAGI. The CDR3 loop reads CASSYLYEAFF. CDR3 in DNA: TGTGCCAGCAGTTACCTATATGAAGCTTTCTTT.

In this sample, this clone turned up a few times. The J gene is TRBJ2-5, the V gene TRBV24-1; TRBD2 matches at 8 bases. The CDR3 is 15 residues long. Germline CDR1 reads KGHDR; CDR2 reads SFDVKD. V lost 6 bases, J lost 4 bases, and 9 bases stayed unmatched. The CDR3 protein is CATSPSSGAGETQYF. The DNA of the CDR3 is TGTGCCACCAGTCCAAGTAGCGGGGCAGGAGAGACCCAGTACTTC.

This clone was seen only once. The rearrangement links TRBV6-2 or TRBV6-3 to TRBJ1-1; 12 nucleotides line up with TRBD1. Germline trimming cut 2 bases from V and 4 bases from J; bases unmatched to any gene: 5. Germline V gives CDR1 MNHEY, CDR2 SVGEGT. The length of the CDR3 is 16 residues. This chain's CDR3 is CASSYGGTGGITEAFF. The CDR3 nucleotides read TGTGCCAGCAGTTACGGGGGGACAGGGGGCATCACTGAAGCTTTCTTT.

This rearrangement joins TRBV7-2 to TRBJ2-3, with 9 bases matching TRBD2. The V gene's germline CDR1 is SGHTA and CDR2 FQGNSA. The CDR3 is 15 residues long. Trimming removed 5 bases from V and 3 bases from J; junction bases left unmatched: 6. CDR3 DNA sequence: TGTGCCAGCAGCGTGGGGACTAGCAGGACAGATACGCAGTATTTT. Translated: CASSVGTSRTDTQYF.

The rearrangement uses TRBV11-2 and TRBJ2-5; weak D call: TRBD2 (6 bases). There are 16 residues in the CDR3. Trimming took 5 bases from V and 5 from J, leaving 21 bases between them. Germline CDR1 and CDR2: SGHAT and FQNNGV. CDR3 nucleotides: TGTGCCAGCAGCATGCCCGTTATTGGGGGGATTGAGACCCAGTACTTC. This gives the protein CASSMPVIGGIETQYF.